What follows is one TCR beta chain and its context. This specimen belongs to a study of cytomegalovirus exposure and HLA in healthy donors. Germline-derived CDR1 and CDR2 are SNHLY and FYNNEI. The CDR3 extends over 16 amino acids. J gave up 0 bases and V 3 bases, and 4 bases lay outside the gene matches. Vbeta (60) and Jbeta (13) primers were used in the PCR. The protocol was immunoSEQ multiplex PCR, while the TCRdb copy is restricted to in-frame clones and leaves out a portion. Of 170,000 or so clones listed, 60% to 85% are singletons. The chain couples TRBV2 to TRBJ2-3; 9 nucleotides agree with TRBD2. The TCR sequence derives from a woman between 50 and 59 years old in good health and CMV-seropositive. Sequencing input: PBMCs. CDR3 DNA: TGTGCCAGCAGTGACATGCTAGCGGGGAGCACAGATACGCAGTATTTT. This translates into CASSDMLAGSTDTQYF.